Below are 14 T cell receptor beta chains sequenced from a single sample in a study of spatial heterogeneity in lung cancer. Described time point: sample taken at primary tumor resection. TCRdb itself ran the 5' RACE reads through MiXCR, one entry per CDR3 protein. Here the sample spans about 2,600 distinct CDR3 sequences, 8% being singletons. Antigen specificity for these receptors is unknown. Broader study findings: In tumors, expanded intratumoral alpha and beta TCR counts tracked mutation counts.

Sample: lung tumor tissue, taken at surgery. These TCRs come from a male donor with early-stage non-small cell lung cancer.

This clonotype was seen at least ten times. The chain's CDR3 is CASSQGTGHTEAFF. For the CDR3, the DNA is TGTGCCAGCAGCCAAGGGACAGGGCACACTGAAGCTTTCTTT. The J gene is TRBJ1-1, the V gene TRBV3-1; TRBD1 agrees at 8 bases. The CDR3 has 14 residues. From germline, CDR1 is LGHDT and CDR2 YNNKEL (reference sequence). V dropped 1 base and J dropped 3; count of bases not matched to a gene: 1.

This clonotype is termed medium-sized. The chain couples TRBV6-6 to TRBJ1-5, with unresolved D. This CDR3 region has 14 residues. Trimming took 0 bases from V and 5 from J, leaving 8 bases between them. Germline V gene data show CDR1 as MNHNY and CDR2 as SVGAGI (reference sequence). As DNA, the CDR3 is TGTGCCAGCAGTTACTCGACCGCGGATCAGCCCCAGCATTTT. Its protein product is CASSYSTADQPQHF.

This clonotype is termed medium-sized. The V call is TRBV2, the J call TRBJ1-5, with a weak D call TRBD1 (6 bases). Trimming left V 6 bases short and J 4 bases short, with 16 bases between. This CDR3 has 15 amino acids. Germline lookup yields CDR1 SNHLY and CDR2 FYNNEI. CDR3 protein: CASRAAGAPNQPQHF. In DNA form, the CDR3 reads TGTGCCAGCAGAGCCGCAGGGGCCCCTAATCAGCCCCAGCATTTT.

By frequency in the sample, this clonotype is medium-sized. This rearrangement joins TRBV5-1 to TRBJ1-1; 7 bases match TRBD1. The J segment lost 5 bases and the V segment lost 0 bases, leaving 4 bases of the junction unmatched. The CDR3 totals 14 residues. In germline, CDR1 is SGHRS, CDR2 YFSETQ. The CDR3, as DNA: TGCGCCAGCAGCTTGGCCCCAGGGGGAACTGAAGCTTTCTTT. Protein sequence: CASSLAPGGTEAFF.

This clonotype is large (0.1 to 1%) within its sample. This sequence joins TRBV7-9 and TRBJ2-5; D gene ambiguous. The V and J ends lost 2 bases and 2 bases respectively, with 6 bases between them. CDR1 is SEHNR and CDR2 is FQNEAQ in the germline V gene (reference sequence). The CDR3 is 13 residues long. CDR3 bases: TGTGCCAGCAGCTTAAGAGAACAAGAGACCCAGTACTTC. It translates to CASSLREQETQYF.

In its sample, this clonotype was seen a few times. This chain connects TRBV6-5 to TRBJ2-1; the D gene is possibly TRBD2 (5 bases). Germline V gene lookup returns CDR1 MNHEY and CDR2 SVGAGI. This CDR3 contains 12 residues. V dropped 5 bases and J dropped 7 bases, with 9 bases sitting between them. The CDR3: CASSPLGNEQFF. The CDR3 DNA sequence: TGTGCCAGCAGTCCACTAGGAAATGAGCAGTTCTTC.

By sample share, this clonotype is large. This chain joins TRBV6-5 and TRBJ2-1; TRBD1 or TRBD2 may be the D gene (6 bases each). The V gene lost 8 bases and the J gene lost 4 bases, with 15 bases spanning the gap. CDR1 is MNHEY and CDR2 is SVGAGI in the germline V gene. The CDR3 runs 14 residues. This chain's CDR3 is CASGGSGPYNEQFF. The CDR3 bases are TGTGCCAGCGGGGGCAGCGGGCCGTACAATGAGCAGTTCTTC.

This clonotype has just a few counts. A much larger clone differs by one base, so this may be a read error. This sequence joins TRBV7-8 and TRBJ1-1, with unresolved D. Trimming cost V 2 bases and J 3 bases, with 4 bases left between them. The CDR3 extends over 12 amino acids. The germline V gene has CDR1 SGHVS and CDR2 FQNEAQ. CDR3 coding DNA: TGTGCCAGCAGCTTATCACACACTGAAGCTTTCTTT. This encodes CASSLSHTEAFF.

This clonotype showed up just a few times. V gene TRBV27 combines with J gene TRBJ1-2; D gene unclear. V was clipped by 5 bases and J by 4 bases, with 20 bases between them. This CDR3 has 16 residues. CDR1 and CDR2 (germline): MNHEY, SMNVEV (reference sequence). In nucleotides, the CDR3 is TGTGCCAGCAGTCCCCTAGGCGCGGGATGGGGCTATGGCTACACCTTC. Its protein product is CASSPLGAGWGYGYTF.

CDR3 sequence: CSVPDLSSYNEQFF. DNA for the CDR3: TGCAGCGTTCCCGACCTGAGCTCCTACAATGAGCAGTTCTTC. V and J are TRBV29-1 and TRBJ2-1; D call uncertain. The CDR3 has 14 amino acids. Germline assignment: CDR1 SQVTM and CDR2 ANQGSEA. The ends were cut back, 5 bases at V and 0 bases at J, with 11 bases in the middle.

In its sample, this clonotype is medium-sized. The chain is built from TRBV11-2 and TRBJ1-6; D gene ambiguous. The CDR3 spans 13 residues. The V and J ends lost 5 bases and 9 bases respectively, with 11 bases between them. CDR1 is SGHAT, CDR2 FQNNGV, per germline. The CDR3 loop reads CASSREGSSPLHF. The CDR3 DNA sequence: TGTGCCAGCAGCCGAGAGGGAAGTTCACCCCTCCACTTT.

This clonotype ranks as medium-sized. This sequence joins TRBV18 and TRBJ2-5; D is uncertain. Trimming took off 5 bases at V and 4 bases at J, with 8 bases between the two ends. The CDR3 length is 12 residues. CDR1 and CDR2 (germline): KGHSH, LQKENI. The CDR3 nucleotides read TGTGCCAGCTCAGAAACCCGAGAGACCCAGTACTTC. This gives the protein CASSETRETQYF.

This clonotype is medium-sized (0.01 to 0.1%). CDR3 protein: CASSEARGLLYGYTF. The CDR3 nucleotides read TGTGCCAGCAGTGAAGCTAGGGGGCTTCTCTATGGCTACACCTTC. The chain combines TRBV6-1 with TRBJ1-2, with 7 nucleotides matching TRBD1. The V gene's germline CDR1 is MNHNS and CDR2 SASEGT. The J segment lost 4 bases and the V segment lost 0 bases, leaving 5 bases of the junction unmatched. CDR3 length equals 15 residues.

This chain joins TRBV7-2 and TRBJ2-7; 12 bases are a match to TRBD1. The CDR3 spans 12 residues. CDR1 is SGHTA, CDR2 FQGNSA, per germline. The ends lost 10 bases at V and 6 bases at J; junction bases unmatched: 4. This CDR3 is CATGQGAAEQYF. CDR3 sequence (DNA): TGTGCCACGGGACAGGGGGCCGCCGAGCAGTACTTC.